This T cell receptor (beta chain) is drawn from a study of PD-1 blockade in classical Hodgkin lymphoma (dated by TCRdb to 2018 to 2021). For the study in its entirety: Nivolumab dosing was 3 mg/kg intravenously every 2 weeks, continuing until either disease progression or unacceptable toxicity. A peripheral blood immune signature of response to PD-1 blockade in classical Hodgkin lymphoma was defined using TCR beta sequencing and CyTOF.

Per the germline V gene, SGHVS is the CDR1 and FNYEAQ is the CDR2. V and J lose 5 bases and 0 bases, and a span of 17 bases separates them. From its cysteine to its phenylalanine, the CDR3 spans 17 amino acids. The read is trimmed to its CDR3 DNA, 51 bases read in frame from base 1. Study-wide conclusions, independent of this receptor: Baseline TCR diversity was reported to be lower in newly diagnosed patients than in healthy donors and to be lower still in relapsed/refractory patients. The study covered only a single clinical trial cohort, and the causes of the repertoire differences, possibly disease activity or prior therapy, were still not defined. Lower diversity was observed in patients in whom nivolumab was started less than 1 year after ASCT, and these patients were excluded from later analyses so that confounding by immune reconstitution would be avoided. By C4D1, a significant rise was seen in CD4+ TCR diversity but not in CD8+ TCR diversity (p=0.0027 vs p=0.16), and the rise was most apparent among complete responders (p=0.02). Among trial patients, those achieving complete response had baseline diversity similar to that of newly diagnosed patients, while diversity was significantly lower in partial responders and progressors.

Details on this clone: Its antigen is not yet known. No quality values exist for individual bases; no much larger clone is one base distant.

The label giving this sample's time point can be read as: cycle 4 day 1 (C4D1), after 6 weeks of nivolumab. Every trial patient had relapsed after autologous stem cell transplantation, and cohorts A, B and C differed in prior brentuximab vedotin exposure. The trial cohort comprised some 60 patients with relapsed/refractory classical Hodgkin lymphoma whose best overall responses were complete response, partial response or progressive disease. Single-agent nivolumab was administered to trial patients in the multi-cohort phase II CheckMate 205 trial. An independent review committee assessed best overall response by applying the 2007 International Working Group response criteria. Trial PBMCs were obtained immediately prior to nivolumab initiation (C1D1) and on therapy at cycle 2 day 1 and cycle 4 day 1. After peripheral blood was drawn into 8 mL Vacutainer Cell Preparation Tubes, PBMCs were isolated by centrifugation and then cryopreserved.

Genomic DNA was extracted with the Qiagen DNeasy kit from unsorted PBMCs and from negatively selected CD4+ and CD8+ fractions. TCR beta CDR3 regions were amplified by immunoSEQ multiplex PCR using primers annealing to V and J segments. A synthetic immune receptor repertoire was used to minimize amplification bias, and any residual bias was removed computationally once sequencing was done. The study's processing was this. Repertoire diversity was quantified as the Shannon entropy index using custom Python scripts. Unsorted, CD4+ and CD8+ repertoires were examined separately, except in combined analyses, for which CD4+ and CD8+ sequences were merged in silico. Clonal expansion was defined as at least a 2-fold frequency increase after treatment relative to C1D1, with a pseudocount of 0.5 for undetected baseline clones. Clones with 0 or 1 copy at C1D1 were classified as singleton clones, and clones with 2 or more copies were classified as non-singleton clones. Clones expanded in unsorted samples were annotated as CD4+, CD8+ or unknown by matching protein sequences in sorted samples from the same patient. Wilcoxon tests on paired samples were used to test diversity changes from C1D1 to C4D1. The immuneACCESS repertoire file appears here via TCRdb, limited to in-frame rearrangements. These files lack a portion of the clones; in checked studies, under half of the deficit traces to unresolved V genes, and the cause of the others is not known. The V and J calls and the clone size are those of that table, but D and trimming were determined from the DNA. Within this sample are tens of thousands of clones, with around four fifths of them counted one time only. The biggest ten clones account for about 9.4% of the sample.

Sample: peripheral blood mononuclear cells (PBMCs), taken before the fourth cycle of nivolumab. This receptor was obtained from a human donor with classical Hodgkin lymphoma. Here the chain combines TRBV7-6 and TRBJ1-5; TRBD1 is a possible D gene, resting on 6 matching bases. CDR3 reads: CASSQGLMGASNQPQHF. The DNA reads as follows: TGTGCCAGCAGCCAGGGGCTAATGGGAGCTAGCAATCAGCCCCAGCATTTT.